This T cell receptor (beta chain) was found in a study of T-cell memory formation after mild COVID-19. TCRdb passed the 5' RACE reads through MiXCR, listing each CDR3 protein once. The sample lists hundreds of thousands of distinct CDR3 sequences, roughly 20% occurring once. Germline V CDR1 and CDR2: SQVTM, ANQGSEA. The CDR3 sequence is 11 residues long. The V and J ends lost 5 bases and 3 bases respectively, with 7 bases between them. This clonotype came up a few times. The TCR sequence derives from an adult woman who had mild COVID-19 (a few samples of this study predate the infection). Cell type and time point are not known. The V call is TRBV29-1, the J call TRBJ1-1, with D unclear. The source material was PBMCs or a T cell subset sorted from them (not recorded which). The CDR3 region is CSVTADTEAFF. In DNA form, the CDR3 reads TGCAGCGTTACCGCAGACACTGAAGCTTTCTTT. The full variable domain, rest sourced from reference TRBV29-1 and TRBJ1-1, is SAVISQKPSRDICQRGTSLTIQCQVDSQVTMMFWYRQQPGQSLTLIATANQGSEATYESGFVIDKFPISRPNLTFSTLTVSNMSPEDSSIYLCSVTADTEAFFGQGTRLTVV.